These 32 T cell receptor beta chains originate from one sample sequenced in a study of CD8 T cells in ankylosing spondylitis. MiXCR was run by TCRdb on the 5' RACE reads, yielding one entry per CDR3 protein. The sample carries 300,000 to 400,000 distinct CDR3 sequences, around 10% recorded once. Source material: blood, either unsorted or a sorted T cell fraction (not recorded which). The receptors stem from a female donor with ankylosing spondylitis or in good health (not recorded which).

This clonotype showed up just a few times. This CDR3 reads CSGRQGGTEAFF. As DNA, the CDR3 is TGCAGTGGCAGACAGGGAGGTACTGAAGCTTTCTTT. The chain uses TRBV20-1 and TRBJ1-1, with 7 bases fitting TRBD1. Germline-derived CDR1 and CDR2 are DFQATT and SNEGSKA (reference sequence). After removal of 7 bases from V and 5 bases from J, the junction contained 7 bases not matched to a gene. This CDR3 comprises 12 residues.

This clonotype was counted between two and nine times. The chain recombines TRBV20-1 with TRBJ2-2, with 12 positions matching TRBD2. Germline trimming cut 5 bases from V and 0 bases from J; bases unmatched to any gene: 7. This CDR3 contains 17 residues. The germline V gene has CDR1 DFQATT and CDR2 SNEGSKA (reference sequence). The CDR3 DNA reads TGCAGTGCTCAACTAGCGGGAGGCCTATCGAACACCGGGGAGCTGTTTTTT. Protein product: CSAQLAGGLSNTGELFF.

This clonotype was seen repeatedly, ten times or more. The V call is TRBV12-3 or TRBV12-4, the J call TRBJ2-2; 8 bases align to TRBD2. The CDR3 contains 15 residues. V lost 2 bases, J lost 7 bases, and 6 bases stayed unmatched. The CDR3 is CASSLLRGRHGELFF. The CDR3 DNA reads TGTGCCAGCAGTTTACTCCGCGGGAGGCACGGGGAGCTGTTTTTT.

A few counts support this clonotype. This chain links TRBV9 with TRBJ1-2; D unclear. This CDR3 has 14 amino acids. V lost 0 bases and J lost 3, with 9 bases in between. Germline lookup yields CDR1 SGDLS and CDR2 YYNGEE. CDR3 protein: CASSVGGNDYGYTF. DNA of the CDR3: TGTGCCAGCAGCGTAGGGGGAAACGACTATGGCTACACCTTC. Drawing the rest from reference TRBV9 and TRBJ1-2, the complete variable domain is DSGVTQTPKHLITATGQRVTLRCSPRSGDLSVYWYQQSLDQGLQFLIQYYNGEERAKGNILERFSAQQFPDLHSELNLSSLELGDSALYFCASSVGGNDYGYTFGSGTRLTVV.

This clonotype was counted between two and nine times. The chain links TRBV5-1 to TRBJ2-7, with 12 bases fitting TRBD2. The CDR3 loop spans 15 amino acids. Germline CDR1 reads SGHRS; CDR2 reads YFSETQ. V shed 4 bases and J 3 bases; nucleotides not matched to a gene: 5. The CDR3 region has the DNA TGCGCCAGCAGCGTACTGACTAGCGGGAGCTACGAGCAGTACTTC. Its translation: CASSVLTSGSYEQYF.

This clonotype was detected ten times or more. The chain links TRBV5-1 to TRBJ1-1; 9 bases are shared with TRBD1. The CDR3 runs 13 residues. V dropped 4 bases and J dropped 4; count of bases not matched to a gene: 2. Germline lookup yields CDR1 SGHRS and CDR2 YFSETQ. Here the CDR3 reads CASSQTGGTEAFF. The CDR3 DNA follows: TGCGCCAGCAGCCAGACAGGGGGCACTGAAGCTTTCTTT.

This chain connects TRBV18 to TRBJ2-5; no reliable D call. The CDR3 extends over 13 amino acids. Germline loops: CDR1 KGHSH, CDR2 LQKENI. V lost 4 bases and J 1 base, leaving 7 bases between the germline ends. The CDR3 region is CASSREPQETQYF. In DNA, the CDR3 is TGTGCCAGCTCACGGGAACCCCAAGAGACCCAGTACTTC.

This clonotype was recorded at least ten times. The chain uses TRBV27 and TRBJ2-6, with TRBD1 identical over 7 bases. V shed 10 bases, J shed 2 bases, and the junction held 11 bases outside the gene matches. The CDR3 is made up of 16 amino acids. CDR1 is MNHEY, CDR2 SMNVEV, per germline (reference sequence). The CDR3 DNA is TGTGCCACCCGGGACAGTTTAAATGCTGGGGCCAACGTCCTGACTTTC. It codes for CATRDSLNAGANVLTF.

The CDR3 loop is CASSEAGEGNQPQHF. CDR3 nucleotides: TGTGCCAGCAGCGAGGCGGGGGAGGGCAATCAGCCCCAGCATTTT. The chain recombines TRBV7-9 with TRBJ1-5; weak D call: TRBD1 (5 bases). Trimming took off 5 bases at V and 2 bases at J, with 13 bases between the two ends. The CDR3 is made up of 15 amino acids. Germline CDR1 reads SEHNR; CDR2 reads FQNEAQ (reference sequence).

The J gene is TRBJ2-7, the V gene TRBV4-3; D uncertain. The CDR3 spans 15 residues. V gave up 0 bases and J gave up 2 bases, with 11 bases separating them. The germline V gene has CDR1 LGHNA and CDR2 YSLEER. CDR3 nucleotides: TGCGCCAGCAGCCAAGATCGTGTAGGAGCCTACGAGCAGTACTTC. Its protein is CASSQDRVGAYEQYF.

This clonotype was seen only a few times. The chain has TRBV5-1 and TRBJ2-1; the match to TRBD2 covers 8 bases. The germline gives CDR1 SGHRS, CDR2 YFSETQ. With V trimmed by 2 bases and J by 8 bases, 12 bases remained unmatched. The CDR3 is made up of 16 amino acids. CDR3 in amino acids: CASSLGYLAGNDEQFF. The CDR3 nucleotides are TGCGCCAGCAGCTTAGGGTATCTAGCGGGTAATGATGAGCAGTTCTTC.

This rearrangement joins TRBV20-1 to TRBJ2-1; D may match TRBD1 or TRBD2 (5 bases each). Germline lookup yields CDR1 DFQATT and CDR2 SNEGSKA (reference sequence). The CDR3 sequence is 15 residues long. CDR3 residues: CCWGQGRGSYNEQFF. The CDR3 coding sequence is TGCTGCTGGGGCCAGGGTCGGGGCTCATACAATGAGCAGTTCTTC.

The chain couples TRBV6-2 or TRBV6-3 to TRBJ2-1, with a weak D call TRBD1 (5 bases). Germline-derived CDR1 and CDR2 are MNHEY and SVGEGT. Trimming stripped 5 bases from V and 12 bases from J, with 11 bases between. CDR3 length: 11 amino acids. CDR3 in amino acids: CASSQQVVQFF. The CDR3, as DNA: TGTGCCAGCAGTCAACAGGTCGTGCAGTTCTTC.

This rearrangement joins TRBV28 to TRBJ1-4; D gene uncertain. This CDR3 is built from 18 residues. Trimming left V 4 bases short and J 0 bases short, with 18 bases between. From germline, CDR1 is MDHEN and CDR2 SYDVKM. The CDR3: CASSSAGRALATNEKLFF. The CDR3 coding sequence is TGTGCCAGCAGTTCGGCAGGCAGAGCCCTAGCAACTAATGAAAAACTGTTTTTT.

This clonotype was recorded many times. The genes are TRBV4-3 and TRBJ2-1, with D tentatively TRBD1 or TRBD2 (7 bases each). Per germline, CDR1 LGHNA and CDR2 YSLEER. Trimming took off 0 bases at V and 4 bases at J, with 19 bases between the two ends. This CDR3 spans 18 amino acids. The CDR3 reads CASSQEPGGGTRYNEQFF. CDR3 sequence (DNA): TGCGCCAGCAGCCAAGAACCAGGGGGGGGGACTCGATACAATGAGCAGTTCTTC.

The chain has TRBV12-3 or TRBV12-4 and TRBJ2-1; 12 bases match TRBD2. This CDR3 has 21 amino acids. The ends lost 1 base at V and 3 bases at J; junction bases unmatched: 16. The CDR3, as DNA: TGTGCCAGCAGTTTAGGCTACCCCGACCGGACTAGCGGGGCTAACTACAATGAGCAGTTCTTC. Its protein is CASSLGYPDRTSGANYNEQFF.

The rearrangement links TRBV15 to TRBJ2-3; D might be TRBD2 (6 bases). The CDR3 consists of 16 residues. CDR1 is LNHNV and CDR2 is YYDKDF in the germline V gene (reference sequence). The CDR3 region has the DNA TGTGCGACCGGGACTGGGTGGGCGGGAAGCACAGATACGCAGTATTTT. Its translation: CATGTGWAGSTDTQYF.

Ten or more counts support this clonotype. This chain links TRBV5-1 with TRBJ2-1; 8 nucleotides align to TRBD1. Germline V gives CDR1 SGHRS, CDR2 YFSETQ. The CDR3 is 15 amino acids. The V gene end was trimmed by 2 bases and the J gene end by 8 bases; junction bases not matched to a gene: 9. This CDR3 is CASSFTGQGRDEQFF. The CDR3 DNA sequence: TGCGCCAGCAGCTTCACCGGACAGGGCAGAGATGAGCAGTTCTTC.

This clonotype appeared many times. The germline gene is not matched at one end of the junction; a read error may be the cause. The chain has TRBV20-1 and TRBJ1-6; 7 bases line up with TRBD1. The germline CDR1 and CDR2 sequences are DFQATT and SNEGSKA (reference sequence). The CDR3 is 13 residues long. CDR3 DNA: TGCAGTGCTGGAGACAGGGTGGACTCACCCCTCCACTTT. Its protein is CSAGDRVDSPLHF.

This chain joins TRBV6-1 and TRBJ2-7; D not resolved. There are 14 residues in the CDR3. CDR1 and CDR2 (germline): MNHNS, SASEGT. V was shortened by 6 bases and J by 2 bases, with 14 bases between the two germline ends. The CDR3 nucleotides read TGTGCCAGCAGCCCCGATCTGAGTACCTACGAGCAGTACTTC. Amino acids: CASSPDLSTYEQYF.

This clonotype was seen repeatedly, ten times or more. The rearrangement uses TRBV29-1 and TRBJ2-7; D unresolved. Germline CDR1 reads SQVTM; CDR2 reads ANQGSEA. Trimming cost V 1 base and J 0 bases, with 4 bases left between them. This CDR3 has 12 residues. Here the CDR3 reads CSVEGSSYEQYF. As DNA, the CDR3 is TGCAGCGTTGAAGGCAGCTCCTACGAGCAGTACTTC.

This chain links TRBV18 with TRBJ1-2, with D possibly TRBD1 on 5 matching bases. Germline V gives CDR1 KGHSH, CDR2 LQKENI. This CDR3 region has 13 residues. V was cut by 3 bases and J by 4 bases, with 9 bases left in between. CDR3 nucleotide sequence: TGTGCCAGCTCACCTACAGGTAGCTATGGCTACACCTTC. This gives the protein CASSPTGSYGYTF.

This clonotype has at least ten counts. The V and J genes are TRBV3-1 and TRBJ1-2; no definite D call. CDR1 is LGHDT and CDR2 is YNNKEL in the germline V gene (reference sequence). The CDR3 consists of 15 residues. V lost 4 bases and J 4 bases, leaving 16 bases between the germline ends. The CDR3 DNA reads TGTGCCAGCAGCCCCGTCCAAATGAGTGCCTATGGCTACACCTTC. Amino acid sequence: CASSPVQMSAYGYTF.

This clonotype showed up many times. This rearrangement joins TRBV20-1 to TRBJ1-5; 7 bases fit TRBD1. Unmatched junction bases numbered 8, after V lost 4 bases and J lost 2 bases. The CDR3 extends over 15 amino acids. Germline CDR1 reads DFQATT; CDR2 reads SNEGSKA (reference sequence). The CDR3 coding sequence is TGCAGTGCTACTAGAGGGGGCTTTCGCAATCAGCCCCAGCATTTT. Translated: CSATRGGFRNQPQHF.

V and J are TRBV28 and TRBJ1-2; the match to TRBD1 covers 10 bases. Germline assignment: CDR1 MDHEN and CDR2 SYDVKM. Unmatched junction bases numbered 7, after V lost 6 bases and J lost 3 bases. The CDR3 is 15 amino acids. The CDR3 protein is CASRSLGTGDYGYTF. The DNA of the CDR3 is TGTGCCAGCAGATCACTCGGGACAGGGGACTATGGCTACACCTTC.

V usage is TRBV5-1 and J usage is TRBJ2-3; 15 nucleotides match TRBD2. This CDR3 is 19 amino acids long. CDR1 SGHRS and CDR2 YFSETQ come from the germline V gene. V dropped 7 bases and J dropped 0; count of bases not matched to a gene: 12. Written as DNA, the CDR3 is TGCGCCAGCGTGCCGGGACTAGCGGGGGGCCGTGAAAGCACAGATACGCAGTATTTT. Protein sequence: CASVPGLAGGRESTDTQYF. Filled out from reference TRBV5-1 and TRBJ2-3, the complete variable domain reads KAGVTQTPRYLIKTRGQQVTLSCSPISGHRSVSWYQQTPGQGLQFLFEYFSETQRNKGNFPGRFSGRQFSNSRSEMNVSTLELGDSALYLCASVPGLAGGRESTDTQYFGPGTRLTVL.

This clonotype appeared many times. This chain joins TRBV7-9 and TRBJ2-7; D is possibly TRBD1 (6 bases). Trimming pared 4 bases from V and 5 bases from J, leaving 12 bases between. The CDR3 spans 13 residues. Germline assignment: CDR1 SEHNR and CDR2 FQNEAQ (reference sequence). The CDR3 spells CASSYTGFNEQYF. The CDR3 DNA reads TGTGCCAGCAGCTACACAGGGTTCAACGAGCAGTACTTC.

The genes are TRBV5-1 and TRBJ2-3, with a possible D match to TRBD2 (5 bases). Germline CDR1 reads SGHRS; CDR2 reads YFSETQ. The V gene lost 5 bases and the J gene lost 0 bases, with 10 bases spanning the gap. The CDR3 totals 14 residues. CDR3 in DNA: TGCGCCAGCAGAGGCGGGCCTAGCACAGATACGCAGTATTTT. Protein sequence: CASRGGPSTDTQYF.

This clonotype was found many times. The chain joins TRBV5-1 to TRBJ2-1; 9 bases line up with TRBD1. Per the germline V gene, CDR1 is SGHRS and CDR2 is YFSETQ. CDR3 length: 15 residues. Trimming took 1 base from V and 7 from J; bases not matched to a gene: 6. The CDR3 sequence: CASSLLQGAGNEQFF. CDR3 nucleotides: TGCGCCAGCAGCTTGCTACAGGGGGCCGGGAATGAGCAGTTCTTC.

This clonotype was seen many times. The rearrangement uses TRBV20-1 and TRBJ2-7, with D perhaps TRBD1 (5 bases). The CDR3 covers 12 residues. CDR1 is DFQATT and CDR2 is SNEGSKA in the germline V gene (reference sequence). Trimming removed 0 bases at V and 6 bases at J, with 9 bases between. The CDR3 region is CSARDPQGEQYF. DNA of the CDR3: TGCAGTGCTAGAGACCCCCAGGGCGAGCAGTACTTC.

This clonotype has at least ten counts. The V call is TRBV5-1, the J call TRBJ2-1; 9 positions agree with TRBD1. Germline trimming cut 4 bases from V and 8 bases from J; bases unmatched to any gene: 19. The CDR3 length is 18 residues. Germline CDR1 reads SGHRS; CDR2 reads YFSETQ. DNA for the CDR3: TGCGCCAGCAGCGTGTCCAATTCCGGGACAGGGATGGTCGATGAGCAGTTCTTC. Translation gives CASSVSNSGTGMVDEQFF.

The V and J genes are TRBV7-9 and TRBJ2-1; no clear D gene. The CDR3 loop spans 12 amino acids. Trimming left V 6 bases short and J 4 bases short, with 7 bases between. The germline gives CDR1 SEHNR, CDR2 FQNEAQ (reference sequence). In DNA form, the CDR3 reads TGTGCCAGCAGTTGGGGATACAATGAGCAGTTCTTC. Its protein is CASSWGYNEQFF.